The 7 T cell receptor beta chains below were found in one sample sequenced in a study of T cells in localized non-small cell lung cancer. The data were produced by immunoSEQ multiplex PCR, yet TCRdb's version contains in-frame clones alone and is incomplete. The data show 20,000 to 25,000 clones, approximately 83% seen once. Here the sequenced sample was PBMCs, taken before any cancer treatment. These receptors all stem from a man between 40 and 70 years old with stage II lung adenocarcinoma.

V gene TRBV18 combines with J gene TRBJ1-1, with TRBD1 matching over 12 bases. The junction had 12 bases not matched to a gene; V was cut back by 6 bases and J by 1 base. The CDR3 runs 18 residues. Germline loops: CDR1 KGHSH, CDR2 LQKENI. CDR3 in amino acids: CASSFRVGQGAGNTEAFF. The CDR3 DNA reads TGTGCCAGCTCTTTCAGAGTGGGACAGGGGGCTGGGAACACTGAAGCTTTCTTT.

V usage is TRBV19 and J usage is TRBJ1-1, with unresolved D. CDR1 is LNHDA and CDR2 is SQIVND in the germline V gene (reference sequence). With 3 bases removed from V and 0 bases from J, the gap between germline ends came to 8 bases. The CDR3 contains 14 residues. CDR3 protein: CASSIRSLNTEAFF. The DNA for the CDR3 is TGTGCCAGTAGTATCCGCAGTCTGAACACTGAAGCTTTCTTT.

This chain links TRBV4-2 with TRBJ2-3; D not resolved. The V gene lost 0 bases and the J gene lost 4 bases, with 17 bases spanning the gap. The CDR3 runs to 17 residues. Germline CDR1 and CDR2: LGHNA and YNFKEQ. CDR3 region: CASSQELALLGADTQYF. CDR3 coding DNA: TGTGCCAGCAGCCAAGAGTTGGCCCTCCTGGGCGCAGATACGCAGTATTTT.

The rearrangement links TRBV7-9 to TRBJ1-2; D unclear. Germline V lookup: CDR1 SEHNR, CDR2 FQNEAQ (reference sequence). The CDR3 has 13 residues. Between the trimmed V and J ends, which lost 5 bases and 4 bases, there was a span of 11 bases. CDR3 amino acids: CASSPISSYGYTF. The CDR3 DNA sequence: TGTGCCAGCAGCCCGATCAGTAGCTATGGCTACACCTTC. The full variable domain, rest sourced from reference TRBV7-9 and TRBJ1-2, is DTGVSQNPRHKITKRGQNVTFRCDPISEHNRLYWYRQTLGQGPEFLTYFQNEAQLEKSRLLSDRFSAERPKGSFSTLEIQRTEQGDSAMYLCASSPISSYGYTFGSGTRLTVV.

J is TRBJ2-5 and V is TRBV7-6; 16 nucleotides line up with TRBD2. V shed 5 bases, J shed 2 bases, and the junction held 5 bases outside the gene matches. This CDR3 comprises 17 residues. Germline V gives CDR1 SGHVS, CDR2 FNYEAQ. The CDR3 DNA sequence: TGTGCCAGCAGCGCGGGACTAGCGGGAGGGGGACAAGAGACCCAGTACTTC. It is translated as CASSAGLAGGGQETQYF.

The J gene is TRBJ1-3, the V gene TRBV18; no clear D. The CDR3 contains 17 residues. V was clipped by 1 base and J by 0 bases, with 13 bases between them. In germline, CDR1 is KGHSH, CDR2 LQKENI. This CDR3 reads CASSPRLQGSSGNTIYF. CDR3 coding DNA: TGTGCCAGCTCACCACGGCTACAAGGGTCCTCTGGAAACACCATATATTTT.

This chain uses TRBV30 with TRBJ1-4; 7 bases are shared with TRBD1. Trimming cost V 5 bases and J 6 bases; bases outside gene matches: 9. Per the germline V gene, CDR1 is GTSNPN and CDR2 is SVGIG (reference sequence). This CDR3 contains 14 residues. DNA for the CDR3: TGTGCCTGGCTCCGGCAGGGGGGGGATGAAAAACTGTTTTTT. It specifies CAWLRQGGDEKLFF.